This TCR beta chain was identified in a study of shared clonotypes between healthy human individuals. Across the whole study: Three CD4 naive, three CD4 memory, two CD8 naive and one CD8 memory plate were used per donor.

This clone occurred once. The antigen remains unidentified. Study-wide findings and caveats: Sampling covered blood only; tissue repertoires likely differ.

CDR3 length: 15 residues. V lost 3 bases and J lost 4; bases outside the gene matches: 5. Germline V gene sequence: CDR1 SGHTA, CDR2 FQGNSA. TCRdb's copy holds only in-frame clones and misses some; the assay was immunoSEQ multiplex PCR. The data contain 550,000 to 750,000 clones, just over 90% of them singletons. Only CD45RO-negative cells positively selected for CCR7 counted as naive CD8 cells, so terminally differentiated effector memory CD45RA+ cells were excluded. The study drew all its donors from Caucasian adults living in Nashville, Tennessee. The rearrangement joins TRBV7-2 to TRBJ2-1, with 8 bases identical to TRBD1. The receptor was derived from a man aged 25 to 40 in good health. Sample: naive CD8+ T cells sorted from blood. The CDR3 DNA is TGTGCCAGCAGCTTTTACCGGACAGGGTACAATGAGCAGTTCTTC. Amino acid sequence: CASSFYRTGYNEQFF.